This T cell receptor beta chain appears in the sequencing data of a study of cytomegalovirus exposure and HLA in healthy donors. Study as a whole: Later analysis reported that the roughly 120 validation repertoires shared the platform of the 600 to 750 first-cohort repertoires.

Assay: immunoSEQ multiplex PCR; the TCRdb copy retains only in-frame clones and omits some. The sample has fewer than 150,000 clones; 88% are singletons. Remarks on this clone: The target antigen is unknown.

There are 14 residues in the CDR3. The V end was cut by 11 bases, the J end by 2 bases, with 18 bases between. Looked up from germline, CDR1 is MNHNS and CDR2 is SASEGT. Study-level findings and limits: The authors listed some 160 TCR beta chains as cytomegalovirus-associated.

The sample comprised PBMCs. The TCR was taken from a man between 18 and 29 years old in good health and CMV-seropositive. The chain employs TRBV6-1 and TRBJ1-1, with D unclear. The DNA for the CDR3 is TGTGCCTCATCCCGAGGTCCGGTCAACACTGAAGCTTTCTTT. This encodes CASSRGPVNTEAFF.